This T cell receptor (beta chain) was captured by sequencing in a study of identifying expanded T cells in peripheral blood. General observations from the study: Differentially abundant clones: around 1.2 between replicates, 15 to 17 at approximately 13 days, approximately 19 at four.

Turning to this clone: Antigen: not known.

Profiled with immunoSEQ multiplex PCR; TCRdb holds only in-frame clones, not every one. This sample has 85,000 to 100,000 clones, with 70% to 90% found just once. CDR3 length: 16 amino acids. The germline V gene encodes CDR1 LNHDA and CDR2 SQIVND (reference sequence). J lost 5 bases, V lost 6 bases, and 13 bases had no gene match. The clonotype originates from a person between 18 and 70 years old in good health. The V and J genes are TRBV19 and TRBJ1-1, with 9 bases aligning to TRBD1. Sequenced: blood. The CDR3 protein is CASSTPIADRGTEAFF. The DNA of the CDR3 is TGTGCCAGTAGCACACCAATAGCCGACAGGGGGACTGAAGCTTTCTTT. Full variable domain (outside the CDR3, taken from reference TRBV19 and TRBJ1-1): DGGITQSPKYLFRKEGQNVTLSCEQNLNHDAMYWYRQDPGQGLRLIYYSQIVNDFQKGDIAEGYSVSREKKESFPLTVTSAQKNPTAFYLCASSTPIADRGTEAFFGQGTRLTVV.